The 26 T cell receptor beta chains in this list originate from one sample, sequenced in a study of cytomegalovirus exposure and HLA in healthy donors. It was with 60 Vbeta and 13 Jbeta primers that the PCR ran. Some clones are missing from TCRdb's copy, which holds only in-frame ones; the method was immunoSEQ multiplex PCR. Of fewer than 180,000 clones listed, 70% to 80% are singletons. The sequenced sample was PBMCs. Receptors were obtained from a man between 45 and 60 years old in good health and CMV-seropositive.

The chain has TRBV2 and TRBJ2-2, with TRBD2 matching 7 bases. The CDR3 is 15 amino acids. From germline, CDR1 is SNHLY and CDR2 FYNNEI. J lost 5 bases, V lost 6 bases, and 9 bases had no gene match. CDR3 sequence: CASSPSGIGTGELFF. In DNA form, the CDR3 reads TGTGCCAGCAGCCCCAGCGGGATCGGGACCGGGGAGCTGTTTTTT.

The chain is built from TRBV9 and TRBJ2-3; 8 bases line up with TRBD1. The CDR3 contains 16 residues. CDR1 is SGDLS and CDR2 is YYNGEE in the germline V gene. Germline trimming cut 0 bases from V and 2 bases from J; bases unmatched to any gene: 5. The CDR3 sequence: CASSVAWTGYTDTQYF. DNA for the CDR3: TGTGCCAGCAGCGTAGCCTGGACAGGGTACACAGATACGCAGTATTTT.

With respect to this clone: An end of the junction does not agree with germline; a read error may underlie this. V gene TRBV5-6 combines with J gene TRBJ2-5, with 7 bases that match TRBD2. Germline CDR1 is SGHDT and CDR2 is YYEEEE. CDR3 size: 14 residues. The CDR3 DNA is TGTGCCGGCAGCTTATCGGGAGGACAAGAGACCCAGTACTTC. The encoded protein is CAGSLSGGQETQYF. Complete variable domain (other parts from reference TRBV5-6 and TRBJ2-5): DAGVTQSPTHLIKTRGQQVTLRCSPKSGHDTVSWYQQALGQGPQFIFQYYEEEERQRGNFPDRFSGHQFPNYSSELNVNALLLGDSALYLCAGSLSGGQETQYFGPGTRLLVL.

This rearrangement joins TRBV28 to TRBJ2-7, with 11 bases identical to TRBD1. V dropped 5 bases and J dropped 4; count of bases not matched to a gene: 7. The germline gives CDR1 MDHEN, CDR2 SYDVKM. The CDR3 consists of 15 residues. CDR3 sequence (DNA): TGTGCCAGCAGTACAGGGGACAGGGGGAATTACGAGCAGTACTTC. It encodes CASSTGDRGNYEQYF.

DNA for the CDR3: TGTGCCAGCTCATCCACACAGGGGGCGTTTACTATTGCTTTCTTT. Protein: CASSSTQGAFTIAFF. V usage is TRBV18 and J usage is TRBJ1-1; the match to TRBD1 covers 9 bases. Germline V lookup: CDR1 KGHSH, CDR2 LQKENI. This CDR3 is 15 amino acids long. V was pared by 5 bases and J by 11 bases, with 15 bases of the junction left unmatched. The complete variable domain, with remaining parts taken from reference TRBV18 and TRBJ1-1, reads NAGVMQNPRHLVRRRGQEARLRCSPMKGHSHVYWYRQLPEEGLKFMVYLQKENIIDESGMPKERFSAEFPKEGPSILRIQQVVRGDSAAYFCASSSTQGAFTIAFFGQGTRLTVV.

The J gene is TRBJ1-2, the V gene TRBV19; 8 bases match TRBD1. The CDR3 spans 14 residues. The junction had 5 bases not matched to a gene; V was cut back by 4 bases and J by 4 bases. Germline CDR1 LNHDA, CDR2 SQIVND (reference sequence). DNA of the CDR3: TGTGCCAGTAGTACGCGACAGGGGTCCTATGGCTACACCTTC. Its protein product is CASSTRQGSYGYTF.

This clone was seen once. This chain uses TRBV6-1 with TRBJ1-1; possible D gene TRBD1, 6 bases. The CDR3 is 13 residues long. Trimming cost V 4 bases and J 6 bases, with 12 bases left between them. Germline V lookup: CDR1 MNHNS, CDR2 SASEGT. DNA for the CDR3: TGTGCCAGCAGTGTTTCCAGGGGAGCTGAAGCTTTCTTT. It codes for CASSVSRGAEAFF.

The V call is TRBV18, the J call TRBJ1-1; D is unresolved. The CDR3 consists of 13 residues. CDR1 is KGHSH, CDR2 LQKENI, per germline. Trimming shortened V by 1 base and J by 4 bases, and 7 bases separated the two germline ends. The chain's CDR3 is CASSPLTGTEAFF. The CDR3 nucleotides are TGTGCCAGCTCACCACTAACGGGCACTGAAGCTTTCTTT.

The chain has TRBV5-5 and TRBJ2-7; 11 bases fit TRBD1. Trimming cost V 3 bases and J 2 bases; bases outside gene matches: 4. Germline loops: CDR1 SGHKS, CDR2 YYEKEE (reference sequence). This CDR3 contains 15 residues. The CDR3 loop reads CASSWGTGGTYEQYF. The CDR3, as DNA: TGTGCCAGCAGCTGGGGGACAGGGGGGACCTACGAGCAGTACTTC.

J is TRBJ2-2 and V is TRBV7-2; D remains unclear. This CDR3 region has 12 residues. The germline V and J ends were trimmed by 4 bases and 3 bases, with 3 bases remaining between them. CDR1 and CDR2 from the germline V gene are SGHTA and FQGNSA. CDR3 sequence (DNA): TGTGCCAGCAGCTCATACACCGGGGAGCTGTTTTTT. Translation: CASSSYTGELFF.

This clone was seen a handful of times. The genes are TRBV9 and TRBJ2-3; D perhaps matches TRBD2 (5 bases). Between the trimmed V and J ends, which lost 4 bases and 6 bases, there was a span of 24 bases. Germline CDR1 SGDLS, CDR2 YYNGEE. The CDR3 is made up of 17 amino acids. CDR3 region: CASSPHRGGPMGDTQYF. CDR3 DNA: TGTGCCAGCAGCCCCCATCGCGGCGGGCCAATGGGGGATACGCAGTATTTT. The complete variable domain, with remaining parts taken from reference TRBV9 and TRBJ2-3, reads DSGVTQTPKHLITATGQRVTLRCSPRSGDLSVYWYQQSLDQGLQFLIQYYNGEERAKGNILERFSAQQFPDLHSELNLSSLELGDSALYFCASSPHRGGPMGDTQYFGPGTRLTVL.

The chain has TRBV29-1 and TRBJ2-1; perhaps TRBD2 as D (6 bases). Germline CDR1 reads SQVTM; CDR2 reads ANQGSEA. The CDR3 covers 14 residues. Trimming left V 3 bases short and J 0 bases short, with 9 bases between. CDR3 nucleotide sequence: TGCAGCGTTGACCTAGCGAGCTCCTACAATGAGCAGTTCTTC. Its translation is CSVDLASSYNEQFF.

The chain is built from TRBV29-1 and TRBJ1-2; tentatively, D is TRBD1 (6 bases). V was pared by 4 bases and J by 4 bases, with 19 bases between. The CDR3 extends over 15 amino acids. Per the germline V gene, CDR1 is SQVTM and CDR2 is ANQGSEA. CDR3 in amino acids: CSVVDRGGAGYGYTF. In DNA form, the CDR3 reads TGCAGCGTTGTGGACCGCGGGGGGGCTGGCTATGGCTACACCTTC.

This rearrangement joins TRBV6-1 to TRBJ2-1, with 7 nucleotides matching TRBD2. V lost 4 bases and J lost 5; bases outside the gene matches: 14. The CDR3 extends over 17 amino acids. Germline V lookup: CDR1 MNHNS, CDR2 SASEGT. The CDR3 here is CASSVVGGAGRNNEQFF. CDR3 DNA sequence: TGTGCCAGCAGTGTCGTGGGCGGAGCGGGACGGAACAATGAGCAGTTCTTC.

This clone was detected only once. The V gene is TRBV19, the J gene TRBJ2-3, with D uncertain. The CDR3 loop spans 14 amino acids. Germline lookup yields CDR1 LNHDA and CDR2 SQIVND (reference sequence). V dropped 4 bases and J dropped 4 bases, with 12 bases sitting between them. DNA of the CDR3: TGTGCCAGTAGTACCCCCGCCAGTGCAGATACGCAGTATTTT. It encodes CASSTPASADTQYF.

V gene TRBV29-1 combines with J gene TRBJ2-1; TRBD2 matches 10 bases. The CDR3 is 12 amino acids. CDR1 and CDR2 from the germline V gene are SQVTM and ANQGSEA. The junction had 5 bases not matched to a gene; V was cut back by 7 bases and J by 8 bases. CDR3 region: CSGRLAGDEQFF. CDR3 DNA: TGCAGCGGCCGACTAGCGGGCGATGAGCAGTTCTTC.

The J gene is TRBJ2-5, the V gene TRBV27, with D tentatively TRBD2 (5 bases). Trimming left V 3 bases short and J 4 bases short, with 15 bases between. This CDR3 is 15 amino acids long. Germline loops: CDR1 MNHEY, CDR2 SMNVEV (reference sequence). The CDR3 nucleotides are TGTGCCAGCAGTTTCTTTCCCGTAGCGAGAGAGACCCAGTACTTC. Translated, it gives CASSFFPVARETQYF.

The rearrangement links TRBV30 to TRBJ1-2; no definite D call. This CDR3 has 14 residues. Trimming removed 0 bases from V and 5 bases from J, with 13 bases in between. Germline CDR1 GTSNPN, CDR2 SVGIG (reference sequence). The CDR3 sequence: CAWSVGGNKYGYTF. The CDR3 nucleotides are TGTGCCTGGAGTGTCGGCGGTAATAAGTATGGCTACACCTTC. The entire variable domain, with the rest obtained from reference TRBV30 and TRBJ1-2, is as follows: SQTIHQWPATLVQPVGSPLSLECTVEGTSNPNLYWYRQAAGRGLQLLFYSVGIGQISSEVPQNLSASRPQDRQFILSSKKLLLSDSGFYLCAWSVGGNKYGYTFGSGTRLTVV.

This clone was recorded a few times. The CDR3 loop reads CASTESRDTIYF. The CDR3 DNA sequence: TGTGCCAGTACCGAGTCCCGAGACACCATATATTTT. This chain joins TRBV19 and TRBJ1-3; D not certain. The ends were cut back, 7 bases at V and 8 bases at J, with 12 bases in the middle. The CDR3 sequence is 12 residues long. CDR1 is LNHDA, CDR2 SQIVND, per germline (reference sequence). The variable domain in full, with the rest retrieved from reference TRBV19 and TRBJ1-3, is DGGITQSPKYLFRKEGQNVTLSCEQNLNHDAMYWYRQDPGQGLRLIYYSQIVNDFQKGDIAEGYSVSREKKESFPLTVTSAQKNPTAFYLCASTESRDTIYFGEGSWLTVV.

This clone was found once. This chain links TRBV27 with TRBJ2-5; D perhaps matches TRBD1 (6 bases). The CDR3 spans 13 residues. V lost 3 bases and J lost 7, with 12 bases in between. CDR1 is MNHEY, CDR2 SMNVEV, per germline (reference sequence). CDR3 DNA: TGTGCCAGCAGTTTCTCAGGGGAAGGGACCCAGTACTTC. This translates into CASSFSGEGTQYF.

This clone was counted only a few times. This chain links TRBV6-1 with TRBJ2-2, with a possible D match to TRBD1 (5 bases). The CDR3 length is 14 residues. The germline CDR1 and CDR2 sequences are MNHNS and SASEGT. Trimming cost V 5 bases and J 3 bases, with 10 bases left between them. The CDR3: CASSQDRDTGELFF. DNA of the CDR3: TGTGCCAGCAGTCAAGACAGAGACACCGGGGAGCTGTTTTTT.

The chain carries TRBV28 and TRBJ2-3, with TRBD2 as a possible D gene (5 bases). Trimming cost V 4 bases and J 8 bases, with 10 bases left between them. Germline V gene sequence: CDR1 MDHEN, CDR2 SYDVKM. This CDR3 contains 12 residues. Here the CDR3 reads CASSYSGSTQYF. CDR3 in DNA: TGTGCCAGCAGTTATTCTGGGAGTACGCAGTATTTT. The full variable domain, with the rest looked up from reference TRBV28 and TRBJ2-3, is DVKVTQSSRYLVKRTGEKVFLECVQDMDHENMFWYRQDPGLGLRLIYFSYDVKMKEKGDIPEGYSVSREKKERFSLILESASTNQTSMYLCASSYSGSTQYFGPGTRLTVL.

V usage is TRBV21-1 and J usage is TRBJ1-1; TRBD1, as called in the table, went unchecked against the DNA. TRBV21-1 is designated a pseudogene. The CDR3 is 15 amino acids. CDR3 in amino acids: CASSKCTGVETEAFF. CDR3 bases: TGTGCCAGCAGCAAATGCACAGGGGTAGAGACTGAAGCTTTCTTT.

The chain couples TRBV11-2 to TRBJ1-4; D remains ambiguous. V lost 1 base, J lost 7 bases, and 4 bases lay in between. The CDR3 totals 12 residues. Per the germline V gene, CDR1 is SGHAT and CDR2 is FQNNGV. The CDR3 here is CASSLVSEKLFF. DNA of the CDR3: TGTGCCAGCAGCTTAGTCTCTGAAAAACTGTTTTTT. The full variable domain, its missing parts supplied by reference TRBV11-2 and TRBJ1-4, is EAGVAQSPRYKIIEKRQSVAFWCNPISGHATLYWYQQILGQGPKLLIQFQNNGVVDDSQLPKDRFSAERLKGVDSTLKIQPAKLEDSAVYLCASSLVSEKLFFGSGTQLSVL.

The chain uses TRBV10-3 and TRBJ2-7; 11 nucleotides agree with TRBD2. The germline V gene has CDR1 ENHRY and CDR2 SYGVKD. CDR3 length equals 21 residues. The trim removed 4 bases at V and 0 bases at J, leaving 20 bases unmatched. CDR3 nucleotide sequence: TGTGCCATCAGTGGGGGACAGAGATTAGCGGGAGGGCCTGCCATCTCCTACGAGCAGTACTTC. Translated, it gives CAISGGQRLAGGPAISYEQYF.

Note on this clone: A read error may account for a junction end that differs from germline. The rearrangement joins TRBV7-9 to TRBJ1-3; D not resolved. The CDR3 consists of 15 residues. CDR1 and CDR2 from the germline V gene are SEHNR and FQNEAQ (reference sequence). As DNA, the CDR3 is TGTTCCAGCAGCTTAGCGCGGGAATCTGGAAACACCATATATTTT. It yields the protein CSSSLARESGNTIYF.